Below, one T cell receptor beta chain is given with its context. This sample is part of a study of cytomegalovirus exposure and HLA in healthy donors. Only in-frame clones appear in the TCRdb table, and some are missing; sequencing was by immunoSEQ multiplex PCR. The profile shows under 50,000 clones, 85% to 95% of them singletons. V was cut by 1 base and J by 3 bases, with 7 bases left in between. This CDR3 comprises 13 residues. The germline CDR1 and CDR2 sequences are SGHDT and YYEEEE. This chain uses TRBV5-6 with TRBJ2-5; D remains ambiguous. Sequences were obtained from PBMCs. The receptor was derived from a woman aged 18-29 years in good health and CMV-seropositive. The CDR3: CASSLYNEETQYF. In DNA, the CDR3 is TGTGCCAGCAGCTTGTACAACGAAGAGACCCAGTACTTC.